This TCR beta chain was identified during a study of T-cell memory formation after mild COVID-19. Study-wide context: The study found TCR clusters largely donor specific.

As to this clonotype: Its antigen is unidentified. A read error may produce the germline difference seen at one junction end.

TCRdb redid the calling of the 5' RACE reads with MiXCR, one entry per CDR3 protein. The table records 250,000 to 350,000 distinct CDR3 sequences, 15% to 20% of them present only once. Findings of the study overall: Mostly located in CM and EM were contracting CD4+ clones, with contracting CD8+ clones located in EMRA. Nothing showed for sure that second-wave clones peaking on day 37 were SARS-CoV-2 specific.

Germline CDR1 and CDR2: SSHAT and FNYEAQ (reference sequence). CDR3 size: 14 residues. The rearrangement joins TRBV7-7 to TRBJ2-1, with 10 bases that match TRBD2. Sample: PBMCs or a T cell subset sorted from them (not recorded which). This clonotype originated in a man younger than 35 who had mild COVID-19 (a few samples of this study predate the infection). Cell type and time point are not known. The CDR3 DNA is TGTGCTAGCAGCAATAGCGGGGGGCCGGGTGAGCAGTTCTTC. This encodes CASSNSGGPGEQFF.